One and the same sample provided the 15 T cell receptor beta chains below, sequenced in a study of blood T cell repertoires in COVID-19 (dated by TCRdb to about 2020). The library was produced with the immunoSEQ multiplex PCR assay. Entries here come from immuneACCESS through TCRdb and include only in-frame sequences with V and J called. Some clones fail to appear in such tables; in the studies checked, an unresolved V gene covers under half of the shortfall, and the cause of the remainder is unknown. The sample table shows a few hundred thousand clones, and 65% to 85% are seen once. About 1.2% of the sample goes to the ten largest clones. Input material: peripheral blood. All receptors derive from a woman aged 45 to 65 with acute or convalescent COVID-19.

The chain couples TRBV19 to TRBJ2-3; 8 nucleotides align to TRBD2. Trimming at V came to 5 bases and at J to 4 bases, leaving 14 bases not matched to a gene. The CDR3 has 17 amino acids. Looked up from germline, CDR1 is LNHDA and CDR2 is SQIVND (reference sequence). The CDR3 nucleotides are TGTGCCAGTAGTTCTCTGGTGAGCGGGGGATGGGCAGATACGCAGTATTTT. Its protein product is CASSSLVSGGWADTQYF.

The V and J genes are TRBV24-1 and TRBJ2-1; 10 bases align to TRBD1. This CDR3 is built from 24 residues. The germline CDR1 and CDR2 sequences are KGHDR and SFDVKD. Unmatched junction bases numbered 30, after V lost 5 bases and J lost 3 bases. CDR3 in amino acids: CATSVAGGQGMPSGHRPLYNEQFF. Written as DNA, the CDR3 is TGTGCCACCAGTGTCGCAGGGGGACAGGGGATGCCTAGCGGCCACCGCCCCCTCTACAATGAGCAGTTCTTC.

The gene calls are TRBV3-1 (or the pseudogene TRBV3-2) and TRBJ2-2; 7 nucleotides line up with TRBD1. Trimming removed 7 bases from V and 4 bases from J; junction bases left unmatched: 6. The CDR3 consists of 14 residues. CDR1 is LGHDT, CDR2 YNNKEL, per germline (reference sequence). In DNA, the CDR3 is TGTGCCAGCACCAGACAGGGTAGCACCGGGGAGCTGTTTTTT. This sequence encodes CASTRQGSTGELFF.

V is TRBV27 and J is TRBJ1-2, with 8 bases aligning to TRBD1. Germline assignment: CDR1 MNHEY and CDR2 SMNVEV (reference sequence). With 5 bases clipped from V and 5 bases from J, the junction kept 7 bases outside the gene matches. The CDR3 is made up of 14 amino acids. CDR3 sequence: CASSPDRGSYGYTF. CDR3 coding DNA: TGTGCCAGCAGTCCTGACAGGGGATCGTATGGCTACACCTTC.

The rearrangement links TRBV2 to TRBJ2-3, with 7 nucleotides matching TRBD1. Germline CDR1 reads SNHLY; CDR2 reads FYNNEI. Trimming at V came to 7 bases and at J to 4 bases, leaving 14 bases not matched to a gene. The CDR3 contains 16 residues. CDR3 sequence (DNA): TGTGCCAGCACCGCTGTAAGACAGGGACGAGCAGATACGCAGTATTTT. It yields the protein CASTAVRQGRADTQYF.

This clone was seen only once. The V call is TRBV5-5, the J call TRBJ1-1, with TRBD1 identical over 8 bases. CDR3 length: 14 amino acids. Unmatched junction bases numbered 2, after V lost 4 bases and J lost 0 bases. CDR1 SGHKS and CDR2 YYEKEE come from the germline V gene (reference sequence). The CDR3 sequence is CASSTQGVNTEAFF. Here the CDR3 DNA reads TGTGCCAGCAGCACACAGGGGGTGAACACTGAAGCTTTCTTT.

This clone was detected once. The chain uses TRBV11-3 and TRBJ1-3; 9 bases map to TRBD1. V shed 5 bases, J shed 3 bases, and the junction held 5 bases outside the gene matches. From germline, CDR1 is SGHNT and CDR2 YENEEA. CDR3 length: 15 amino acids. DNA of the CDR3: TGTGCCAGCAGCCCACAGGGGGCGGATGGAAACACCATATATTTT. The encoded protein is CASSPQGADGNTIYF.

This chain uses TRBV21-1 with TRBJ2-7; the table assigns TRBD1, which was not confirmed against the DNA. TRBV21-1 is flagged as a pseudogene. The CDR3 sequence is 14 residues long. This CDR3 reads CASSKPTGGYEQYF. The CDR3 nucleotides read TGTGCCAGCAGCAAACCCACAGGGGGCTACGAGCAGTACTTC.

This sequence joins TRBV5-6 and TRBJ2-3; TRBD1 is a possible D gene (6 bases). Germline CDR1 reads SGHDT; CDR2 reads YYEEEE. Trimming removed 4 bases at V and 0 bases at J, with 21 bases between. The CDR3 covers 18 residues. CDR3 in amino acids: CASSRSITGQGSTDTQYF. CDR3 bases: TGTGCCAGCAGCCGTTCTATCACGGGGCAGGGGAGCACAGATACGCAGTATTTT.

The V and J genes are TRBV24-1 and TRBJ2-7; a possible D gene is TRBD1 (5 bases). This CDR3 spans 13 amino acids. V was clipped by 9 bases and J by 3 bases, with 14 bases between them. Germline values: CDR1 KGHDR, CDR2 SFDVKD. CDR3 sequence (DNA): TGTGCCACCGTGGGGAAAGGGGACTACGAGCAGTACGTC. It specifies CATVGKGDYEQYV.

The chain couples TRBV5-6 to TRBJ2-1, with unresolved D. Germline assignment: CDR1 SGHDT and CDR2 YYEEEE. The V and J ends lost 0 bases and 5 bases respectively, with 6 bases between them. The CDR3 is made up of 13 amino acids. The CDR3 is CASSLAANNEQFF. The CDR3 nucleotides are TGTGCCAGCAGCTTGGCTGCGAACAATGAGCAGTTCTTC. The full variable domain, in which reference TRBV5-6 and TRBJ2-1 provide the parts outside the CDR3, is DAGVTQSPTHLIKTRGQQVTLRCSPKSGHDTVSWYQQALGQGPQFIFQYYEEEERQRGNFPDRFSGHQFPNYSSELNVNALLLGDSALYLCASSLAANNEQFFGPGTRLTVL.

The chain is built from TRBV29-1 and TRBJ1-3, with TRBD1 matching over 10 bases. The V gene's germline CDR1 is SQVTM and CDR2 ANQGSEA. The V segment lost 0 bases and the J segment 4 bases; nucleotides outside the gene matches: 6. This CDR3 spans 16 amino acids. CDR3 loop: CSVEDVGQGSGNTIYF. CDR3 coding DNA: TGCAGCGTTGAAGATGTGGGACAGGGGTCGGGAAACACCATATATTTT.

The CDR3 sequence is CASSLYPSGGTTDTQYF. The CDR3 DNA sequence: TGTGCCAGCAGCTTATACCCTAGCGGGGGTACCACAGATACGCAGTATTTT. V and J are TRBV7-2 and TRBJ2-3; 10 nucleotides agree with TRBD2. Germline V gives CDR1 SGHTA, CDR2 FQGNSA. The CDR3 contains 17 residues. With V trimmed by 2 bases and J by 2 bases, 7 bases remained unmatched.

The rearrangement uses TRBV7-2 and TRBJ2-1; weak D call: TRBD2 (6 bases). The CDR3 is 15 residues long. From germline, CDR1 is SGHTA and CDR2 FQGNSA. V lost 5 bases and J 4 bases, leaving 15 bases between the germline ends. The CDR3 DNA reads TGTGCCAGCAGCGACCCGGGAGCGGTGTACAATGAGCAGTTCTTC. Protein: CASSDPGAVYNEQFF. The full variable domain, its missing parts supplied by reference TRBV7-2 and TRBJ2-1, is GAGVSQSPSNKVTEKGKDVELRCDPISGHTALYWYRQSLGQGLEFLIYFQGNSAPDKSGLPSDRFSAERTGGSVSTLTIQRTQQEDSAVYLCASSDPGAVYNEQFFGPGTRLTVL.

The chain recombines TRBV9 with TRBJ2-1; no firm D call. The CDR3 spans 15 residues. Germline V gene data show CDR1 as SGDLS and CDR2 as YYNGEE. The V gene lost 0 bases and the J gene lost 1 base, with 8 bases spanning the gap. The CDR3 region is CASSVGAPSYNEQFF. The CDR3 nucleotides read TGTGCCAGCAGCGTAGGGGCTCCTTCCTACAATGAGCAGTTCTTC.